Described below is a single TCR beta chain sequence and its context. Antigen: not known. The entry originates in a study of tumor-infiltrating lymphocytes in primary liver carcinoma. Study-level information: Participating patients were men and women between 30 and 69 years old. In every tissue type, samples returned a similar yield of roughly 3.65 to 7.5 million productive TCRbeta reads.

Study outcomes and limitations: No more than about 8-24% of top clones could be seen in all five tumor regions.

DNA and RNA were both co-extracted from approximately 22-30 mg of bulk tissue that had not been sorted. Patients carried chronic HBV infection without prior treatment. Using a constant-region primer together with ProtoScript II reverse transcriptase, TCR beta cDNA was made from 500 ng of total RNA. TCR beta libraries came from three nested multiplex PCR rounds using slightly modified ARM-PCR. TCRdb reprocessed the multiplex PCR reads with MiXCR, giving one entry per CDR3 protein. The sample yields about 35,000 distinct CDR3 sequences, roughly 69% seen once. This TCR derives from a middle-aged man with primary liver carcinoma and hepatitis B virus infection. Sequencing used liver tumor tissue from sampling region 4. Subset reported: tumor region T4, right-lateral pole.

In DNA, the CDR3 is TGTGCCAACACCCCAGGCACAAACAATGAGCAGTTCTTC. It codes for CANTPGTNNEQFF. J is TRBJ2-1 and V is TRBV6-6, with D uncertain. V lost 10 bases and J lost 5, with 15 bases in between. The CDR3 sequence is 13 residues long. CDR1 MNHNY and CDR2 SVGAGI come from the germline V gene (reference sequence).